This T cell receptor (beta chain) was identified during a study of hypomethylating agent response in myelodysplastic syndrome. On the study more broadly: Of patients, most of the 11 got azacitidine and 3 of 11 decitabine. TET2 mutation, the most common, occurred in about 45% of the 11 patients.

The V gene's germline CDR1 is SGHRS and CDR2 YFSETQ. Trimming removed 2 bases at V and 3 bases at J, with 9 bases between. The CDR3 is 13 residues long. Overall study results and limits: Novel MDS antigen recognition by shared GLIPH2 clusters is possible but unvalidated. Healthy controls were not age-matched to MDS patients, possibly affecting comparisons.

This clone was counted a few times. The antigen remains undetermined. Clones were sequenced by immunoSEQ multiplex PCR, and TCRdb holds only the in-frame ones, with some missing. The data hold around 4,400 clones, with 84% observed a single time. This specimen was bone marrow, taken before or after starting hypomethylating agent treatment for myelodysplastic syndrome (not recorded which). The genes are TRBV5-1 and TRBJ2-7; unclear D gene. The TCR originated in a human donor with myelodysplastic syndrome. For the CDR3, the DNA is TGCGCCAGCAGCTTCGCTCCACACTACGAGCAGTACTTC. This translates into CASSFAPHYEQYF.